The present TCR beta chain was sequenced within a study of blood T cell repertoires in COVID-19. Whole-study context: The United States, Italy and Spain supplied acute and convalescent COVID-19 samples. T cells, B-cell-depleted T cells, or PBMCs provided the cDNA or gDNA that served as material.

Germline values: CDR1 GTSNPN, CDR2 SVGIG (reference sequence). This CDR3 contains 15 residues. Trimming at V came to 3 bases and at J to 6 bases, leaving 11 bases not matched to a gene. In the source study's methods: Reference gene primer amplification yielded estimated nucleated cell counts. Libraries were prepared by immunoSEQ multiplex PCR; TCRdb keeps only in-frame clonotypes and omits some of them. V and J calls and clone size follow that table, whereas D and trimming were derived from the DNA. This sample has approximately 98,000 clones, with around 64% found just once. The chain couples TRBV30 to TRBJ1-1; 9 bases are shared with TRBD1. Sequenced input: peripheral blood. This clonotype was sampled from a woman in her forties with acute or convalescent COVID-19. The CDR3 region is CAWSKQGATVSEAFF. CDR3 coding DNA: TGTGCCTGGAGCAAACAGGGGGCGACGGTCTCTGAAGCTTTCTTT.